One and the same sample provided the 9 T cell receptor beta chains below, sequenced in a study of T cell responses to AZD1222 COVID-19 vaccine. Clones were read by immunoSEQ multiplex PCR, and TCRdb kept only the in-frame ones, dropping some. The table shows about 130,000 clones, with over 90% occurring only once. This material consisted of peripheral blood, taken on day 0 of AZD1222 vaccination. Receptor source: an adult in good health.

The V call is TRBV5-4, the J call TRBJ2-7; D is possibly TRBD1 or TRBD2 (5 bases each). The CDR3 contains 15 residues. Trimming shortened V by 4 bases and J by 4 bases, and 18 bases separated the two germline ends. Germline loops: CDR1 SGHNT, CDR2 YYREEE (reference sequence). In DNA, the CDR3 is TGTGCCAGCAGCAGTGATTTGGGGGAACCTTACGAGCAGTACTTC. Translated: CASSSDLGEPYEQYF.

V usage is TRBV6-4 and J usage is TRBJ2-6; no reliable D call. V lost 5 bases and J 2 bases, leaving 7 bases between the germline ends. Germline lookup yields CDR1 MRHNA and CDR2 SNTAGT. CDR3 length: 14 amino acids. Here the CDR3 DNA reads TGTGCCAGCAGTTATGAGACTGGGGCCAACGTCCTGACTTTC. Encoded protein: CASSYETGANVLTF.

J is TRBJ2-3 and V is TRBV7-9; D is unclear. Trimming took 2 bases from V and 3 from J, leaving 9 bases between them. The germline V gene has CDR1 SEHNR and CDR2 FQNEAQ (reference sequence). CDR3 length: 14 residues. The CDR3 here is CASSLTVRTDTQYF. The CDR3 DNA reads TGTGCCAGCAGCTTAACGGTCCGTACAGATACGCAGTATTTT.

The chain combines TRBV21-1 with TRBJ2-7; the D call of TRBD2 is as the table states it, not checked on the DNA. TRBV21-1 is deemed a pseudogene. This CDR3 spans 15 amino acids. The chain's CDR3 is CASSGEDSLSYEQYF. DNA for the CDR3: TGTGCCAGCAGCGGGGAGGACTCCCTCTCCTACGAGCAGTACTTC.

The chain employs TRBV19 and TRBJ2-7; D may match TRBD1 or TRBD2 (6 bases each). CDR3 size: 16 residues. Per germline, CDR1 LNHDA and CDR2 SQIVND (reference sequence). V dropped 3 bases and J dropped 2 bases, with 17 bases sitting between them. The DNA for the CDR3 is TGTGCCAGTAGTATTCGAGGGGGGCCCTTCCCCTACGAGCAGTACTTC. It encodes CASSIRGGPFPYEQYF.

The chain links TRBV6-6 to TRBJ1-1; D is perhaps TRBD1 (5 bases). The CDR3 covers 15 residues. V was cut by 5 bases and J by 1 base, with 14 bases left in between. Germline-derived CDR1 and CDR2 are MNHNY and SVGAGI (reference sequence). The CDR3 reads CASSTPGHPNTEAFF. CDR3 DNA sequence: TGTGCCAGCAGTACCCCCGGACACCCGAACACTGAAGCTTTCTTT.

This sequence joins TRBV27 and TRBJ2-2; 7 bases fit TRBD1. The CDR3 has 14 amino acids. From germline, CDR1 is MNHEY and CDR2 SMNVEV (reference sequence). The V and J ends lost 5 bases and 6 bases, in that order; junction bases with no gene match: 6. CDR3: CASSTQTGSGELFF. The CDR3 bases are TGTGCCAGCAGTACTCAGACAGGGTCCGGGGAGCTGTTTTTT.

J is TRBJ1-6 and V is TRBV24-1, with D uncertain. Trimming took 0 bases from V and 4 from J, leaving 15 bases between them. The V gene's germline CDR1 is KGHDR and CDR2 SFDVKD. The CDR3 runs to 18 residues. DNA of the CDR3: TGTGCCACCAGTGATTTGCGAAGCGGTACAAGATATAATTCACCCCTCCACTTT. This sequence encodes CATSDLRSGTRYNSPLHF.

CDR3 bases: TGTGCCAGCAGCTTAAGTAGCCCGAACACCGGGGAGCTGTTTTTT. Translated: CASSLSSPNTGELFF. V and J are TRBV7-9 and TRBJ2-2; no firm D call. The V gene's germline CDR1 is SEHNR and CDR2 FQNEAQ (reference sequence). The CDR3 loop spans 15 amino acids. V gave up 2 bases and J gave up 0 bases, with 7 bases separating them. The full variable domain, with the rest looked up from reference TRBV7-9 and TRBJ2-2, is DTGVSQNPRHKITKRGQNVTFRCDPISEHNRLYWYRQTLGQGPEFLTYFQNEAQLEKSRLLSDRFSAERPKGSFSTLEIQRTEQGDSAMYLCASSLSSPNTGELFFGEGSRLTVL.